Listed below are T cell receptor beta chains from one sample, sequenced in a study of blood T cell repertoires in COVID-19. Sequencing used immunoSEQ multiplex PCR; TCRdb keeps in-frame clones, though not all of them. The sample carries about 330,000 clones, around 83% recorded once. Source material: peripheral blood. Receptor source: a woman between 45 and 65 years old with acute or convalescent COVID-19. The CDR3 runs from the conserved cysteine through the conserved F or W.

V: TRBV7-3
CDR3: CASSSTVTDTQYF

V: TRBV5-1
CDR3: CASSDGGPAGGRETQYF

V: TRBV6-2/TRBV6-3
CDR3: CASSYSPRGGDNGYTF

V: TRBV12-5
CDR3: CASGLGTGSREAFF

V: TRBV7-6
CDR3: CASSSYRGPSDTQYF

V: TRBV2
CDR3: CASSEDRRVTEAFF

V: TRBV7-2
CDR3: CASSSGQGAREQYF

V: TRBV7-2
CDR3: CASKPRGAENGYTF

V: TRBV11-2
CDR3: CASSFSQGTDGYTF

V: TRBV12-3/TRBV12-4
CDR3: CASSFSGETQYF

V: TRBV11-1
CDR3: CASSSFESSYNEQFF

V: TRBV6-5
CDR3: CASSSSTRTSPGELFF

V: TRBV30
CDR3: CAWSLGAGTFQETQYF

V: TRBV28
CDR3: CASSPQNTEAFF

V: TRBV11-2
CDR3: CASSLVAGTQETQYF

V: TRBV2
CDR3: CAGGLAGGETQYF

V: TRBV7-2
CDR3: CASSTPSGRIYEQYF

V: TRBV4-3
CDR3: CASSQEEGTSYEQYF

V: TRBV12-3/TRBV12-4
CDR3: CASSPQVNYGYTF

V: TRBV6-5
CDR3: CASLTFYNSPLHF

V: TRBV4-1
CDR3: CASSQVQGPTRDEKLFF

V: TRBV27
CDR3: CASSFNRQDRYGYTF

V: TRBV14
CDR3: CASSPMGQVGTEAFF

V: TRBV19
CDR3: CASSMALAGTEAFF

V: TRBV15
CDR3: CATSRDRSGGGPNQETQYF

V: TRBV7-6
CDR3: CASSPLAGQYNEQFF

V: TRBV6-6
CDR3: CASSYRQKAFF

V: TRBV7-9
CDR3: CASSLGLAGGHEQFF

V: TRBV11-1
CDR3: CASSLEGRGMVAFF

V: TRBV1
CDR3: CTSSLRGEQFF

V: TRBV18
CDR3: CASSRTGGGEAFF

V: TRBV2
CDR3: CASNIQGVGGANVLTF

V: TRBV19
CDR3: CASSIGGLGHEQFF

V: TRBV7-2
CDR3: CASSLRTGQGFNGYTF

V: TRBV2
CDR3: CASSVQGGSGANVLTF

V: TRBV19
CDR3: CASQQWMSTGGRSNQPQHF

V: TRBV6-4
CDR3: CATAKTGQLKYGYTF

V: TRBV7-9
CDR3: CASSLGQGVTNTEAFF

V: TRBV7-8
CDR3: CASSLGGLLSGNTIYF

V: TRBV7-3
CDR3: CASSLTSRETQYF

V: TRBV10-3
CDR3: CAILTSGRNEQFF

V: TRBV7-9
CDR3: CASSSGTSLTGELFF

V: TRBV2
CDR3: CASTGGENSPLHF

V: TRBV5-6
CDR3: CASSRGRWNIQYF

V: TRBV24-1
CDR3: CATSTLASTDTQYF

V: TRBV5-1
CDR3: CASSIGTGRTGELFF

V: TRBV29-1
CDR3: CSGFRGRKQPQHF

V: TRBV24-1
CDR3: CATSDPGHNQPQHF

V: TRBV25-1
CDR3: CASSEVGGATNEKLFF

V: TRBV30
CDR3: CAWSNQAEAFF

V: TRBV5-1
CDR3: CASRRDRDHNYGYTF

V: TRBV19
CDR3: CASSPRTGWDGYTF

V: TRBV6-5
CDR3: CASSYYRGDYGYTF

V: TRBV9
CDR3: CASSAQDRQPRGYTF

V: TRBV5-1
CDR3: CASSLLAGGLDTQYF